These T cell receptor beta chains were read from a single sample in a study of cytomegalovirus exposure and HLA in healthy donors. Sequencing used immunoSEQ multiplex PCR; TCRdb keeps in-frame clones, though not all of them. The profile shows just over 150,000 clones, approximately 79% of them singletons. Sequencing was performed on PBMCs. The receptor source for this set is a man aged 40-49 years in good health and CMV-seropositive. Each CDR3 is given with its conserved first and last residue. The D gene is left open where the match is weak. Not every row has a clone size; where given, it reads once, few, many or a size class.

clone size: NA; D gene: NA; J gene: TRBJ1-5; V gene: TRBV5-6; CDR3 DNA: TGTGCCAGCAGCTTAACAGGGAATCAGCCCCAGCATTTT; CDR3 protein: CASSLTGNQPQHF
clone size: few; D gene: TRBD1; J gene: TRBJ1-2; V gene: TRBV6-6; CDR3 DNA: TGTGCCAGCAGTAACGGACAGGGACCAAACTATGGCTACACCTTC; CDR3 protein: CASSNGQGPNYGYTF
clone size: NA; D gene: NA; J gene: TRBJ2-3; V gene: TRBV6-5; CDR3 DNA: TGTGCCAGCAGCCTCGTTACTACAGATACGCAGTATTTT; CDR3 protein: CASSLVTTDTQYF
clone size: NA; D gene: TRBD1; J gene: TRBJ2-7; V gene: TRBV7-2; CDR3 DNA: TGTGCCAGCAGCTTAGACAGGGGGTCCGAGCAGTACTTC; CDR3 protein: CASSLDRGSEQYF
clone size: NA; D gene: TRBD1; J gene: TRBJ2-7; V gene: TRBV29-1; CDR3 DNA: TGCAGCGTTTCCCGGGACAGTACCTACGAGCAGTACTTC; CDR3 protein: CSVSRDSTYEQYF
clone size: NA; D gene: TRBD1; J gene: TRBJ1-2; V gene: TRBV7-2; CDR3 DNA: TGTGCCAGCACCGGACAGGTCCTCAACTATGGCTACACCTTC; CDR3 protein: CASTGQVLNYGYTF
clone size: NA; D gene: NA; J gene: TRBJ1-1; V gene: TRBV9; CDR3 DNA: TGTGCCAGCAGCGTAAGTATAGGGGCAGGGAACACTGAAGCTTTCTTT; CDR3 protein: CASSVSIGAGNTEAFF
clone size: once; D gene: TRBD2; J gene: TRBJ2-5; V gene: TRBV7-2; CDR3 DNA: TGTGCCAGCAGCTTAGTACCCTGGACTAGCGGGGGGGAAGAGACCCAGTACTTC; CDR3 protein: CASSLVPWTSGGEETQYF
clone size: NA; D gene: NA; J gene: TRBJ2-7; V gene: TRBV5-1; CDR3 DNA: TGCGCCAGCAGCGTCGGGGTAGCTGGCTACGAGCAGTACTTC; CDR3 protein: CASSVGVAGYEQYF
clone size: few; D gene: NA; J gene: TRBJ2-7; V gene: TRBV7-9; CDR3 DNA: TGTGCCAGCAGCTTAGGCTTGGCTGCTTACGAGCAGTACTTC; CDR3 protein: CASSLGLAAYEQYF
clone size: NA; D gene: NA; J gene: TRBJ2-7; V gene: TRBV9; CDR3 DNA: TGTGCCAGCAGCGTAGACCAATCCCCGCGCGAGCAGTACTTC; CDR3 protein: CASSVDQSPREQYF
clone size: NA; D gene: NA; J gene: TRBJ2-1; V gene: TRBV5-4; CDR3 DNA: TGTGCCAGCAGCTCCCTGGGAGTTTCCTACAATGAGCAGTTCTTC; CDR3 protein: CASSSLGVSYNEQFF
clone size: NA; D gene: NA; J gene: TRBJ2-5; V gene: TRBV9; CDR3 DNA: TGTGCCAGCAGCGTAGGGGCAGAGGAGACCCAGTACTTC; CDR3 protein: CASSVGAEETQYF
clone size: NA; D gene: NA; J gene: TRBJ1-1; V gene: TRBV5-1; CDR3 DNA: TGCGCCAGCAGCAGCTTCCGGGGCACTGAAGCTTTCTTT; CDR3 protein: CASSSFRGTEAFF
clone size: NA; D gene: NA; J gene: TRBJ1-1; V gene: TRBV30; CDR3 DNA: TGTGCCTGGATTCAGGGAGAAGCTTTCTTT; CDR3 protein: CAWIQGEAFF
clone size: once; D gene: NA; J gene: TRBJ1-1; V gene: TRBV18; CDR3 DNA: TGTGCCAGCTCACCCCCAAACATGAACACTGAAGCTTTCTTT; CDR3 protein: CASSPPNMNTEAFF
clone size: few; D gene: NA; J gene: TRBJ2-7; V gene: TRBV10-3; CDR3 DNA: TGTGCCATATCAGCGGCACCTAACGGCGAGCAGTACTTC; CDR3 protein: CAISAAPNGEQYF
clone size: NA; D gene: NA; J gene: TRBJ2-7; V gene: TRBV5-1; CDR3 DNA: TGCGCCAGCAGACTGGCGGGTTACGAGCAGTACTTC; CDR3 protein: CASRLAGYEQYF
clone size: NA; D gene: TRBD1; J gene: TRBJ2-3; V gene: TRBV29-1; CDR3 DNA: TGCAGCGACAGACAGGGCGGGCCAGATACGCAGTATTTT; CDR3 protein: CSDRQGGPDTQYF
clone size: NA; D gene: TRBD1; J gene: TRBJ1-2; V gene: TRBV6-5; CDR3 DNA: TGTGCCAGCAGGGGCACGACAGGGGGCTGTGGCTACACCTTC; CDR3 protein: CASRGTTGGCGYTF
clone size: once; D gene: TRBD1; J gene: TRBJ1-6; V gene: TRBV7-9; CDR3 DNA: TGTGCCAGCAGCTCTACAGGGGGGAGGTCCTATAATTCACCCCTCCACTTT; CDR3 protein: CASSSTGGRSYNSPLHF
clone size: NA; D gene: NA; J gene: TRBJ1-2; V gene: TRBV30; CDR3 DNA: TGTGCCTGGAGTGTACTGGTTAACTATGGCTACACCTTC; CDR3 protein: CAWSVLVNYGYTF
clone size: NA; D gene: TRBD1; J gene: TRBJ1-5; V gene: TRBV10-1; CDR3 DNA: TGCGCCAGCAGTGAGTCGTTAGGGGGCCAGCCCCAGCATTTT; CDR3 protein: CASSESLGGQPQHF
clone size: NA; D gene: TRBD2; J gene: TRBJ2-7; V gene: TRBV18; CDR3 DNA: TGTGCCAGCTCACCTGGACGCGGGGGGACCCCCAGCTCCTACGAGCAGTACTTC; CDR3 protein: CASSPGRGGTPSSYEQYF
clone size: few; D gene: TRBD2; J gene: TRBJ2-3; V gene: TRBV6-4; CDR3 DNA: TGTGCCAGCAGTAGCGGGGGGCCCACAGATACGCAGTATTTT; CDR3 protein: CASSSGGPTDTQYF
clone size: NA; D gene: TRBD1; J gene: TRBJ2-2; V gene: TRBV7-9; CDR3 DNA: TGTGCCAGCAGCTATGGACAGGGACGGGCCGGGGAGCTGTTTTTT; CDR3 protein: CASSYGQGRAGELFF
clone size: few; D gene: TRBD2; J gene: TRBJ2-2; V gene: TRBV28; CDR3 DNA: TGTGCCAGCAGTCCCGGTTTAGCGGGGGGCGAGGAGCTGTTTTTT; CDR3 protein: CASSPGLAGGEELFF
clone size: NA; D gene: TRBD2; J gene: TRBJ2-3; V gene: TRBV29-1; CDR3 DNA: TGCAGCGTTTATTCACCGGGACTAGGAGGCACAGATACGCAGTATTTT; CDR3 protein: CSVYSPGLGGTDTQYF
clone size: NA; D gene: TRBD1; J gene: TRBJ2-7; V gene: TRBV4-3; CDR3 DNA: TGCGCCAGCAGCCGTCAGACGGGGACAGCCAGCTACGAGCAGTACTTC; CDR3 protein: CASSRQTGTASYEQYF
clone size: NA; D gene: NA; J gene: TRBJ1-3; V gene: TRBV29-1; CDR3 DNA: TGCAGCGTTACAGGCTTGGGCTCTGGAAACACCATATATTTT; CDR3 protein: CSVTGLGSGNTIYF
clone size: NA; D gene: NA; J gene: TRBJ1-1; V gene: TRBV7-2; CDR3 DNA: TGTGCCAGCAGCTTACAGGTGGATACTGAAGCTTTCTTT; CDR3 protein: CASSLQVDTEAFF
clone size: few; D gene: TRBD2; J gene: TRBJ2-1; V gene: TRBV7-9; CDR3 DNA: TGTGCCAGCAGCTCGACTAGCGGGGGGTCTGAGCAGTTCTTC; CDR3 protein: CASSSTSGGSEQFF
clone size: NA; D gene: TRBD1; J gene: TRBJ2-7; V gene: TRBV7-2; CDR3 DNA: TGTGCCAGCAGCTACCACAGGGGACAGCTCTACGAGCAGTACTTC; CDR3 protein: CASSYHRGQLYEQYF
clone size: once; D gene: NA; J gene: TRBJ1-5; V gene: TRBV7-9; CDR3 DNA: TGTGCCAGCAGCTTAGGAGAGGCTGGCAATCAGCCCCAGCATTTT; CDR3 protein: CASSLGEAGNQPQHF
clone size: NA; D gene: TRBD1; J gene: TRBJ2-7; V gene: TRBV5-1; CDR3 DNA: TGCGCCAGCAGCTTGGGGGACAGACCTTACCTCTACGAGCAGTACTTC; CDR3 protein: CASSLGDRPYLYEQYF
clone size: NA; D gene: TRBD1; J gene: TRBJ1-2; V gene: TRBV4-1; CDR3 DNA: TGCGCCAGCAGCCGCCAGTTTACCGGGACAGGGAACTATGGCTACACCTTC; CDR3 protein: CASSRQFTGTGNYGYTF
clone size: NA; D gene: NA; J gene: TRBJ1-2; V gene: TRBV19; CDR3 DNA: TGTGCCAGTAGTATAGATCAGGGGAACTATGGCTACACCTTC; CDR3 protein: CASSIDQGNYGYTF
clone size: few; D gene: NA; J gene: TRBJ1-2; V gene: TRBV7-9; CDR3 DNA: TGTGCCAGCAGCTTTTTAGCTATTGGCTACACCTTC; CDR3 protein: CASSFLAIGYTF
clone size: NA; D gene: TRBD1; J gene: TRBJ1-3; V gene: TRBV11-2; CDR3 DNA: TGTGCCAGCAGCACCTGGGACAGGGGGCGTCGTGGAAACACCATATATTTT; CDR3 protein: CASSTWDRGRRGNTIYF
clone size: NA; D gene: NA; J gene: TRBJ1-1; V gene: TRBV9; CDR3 DNA: TGTGCCAGCAGCGTGAGGAGGAACACTGAAGCTTTCTTT; CDR3 protein: CASSVRRNTEAFF
clone size: NA; D gene: TRBD1; J gene: TRBJ1-2; V gene: TRBV5-4; CDR3 DNA: TGTGCCAGCAGCTTGGTGGGACAGGGGGCCTATGGCTACACCTTC; CDR3 protein: CASSLVGQGAYGYTF
clone size: NA; D gene: NA; J gene: TRBJ2-3; V gene: TRBV5-1; CDR3 DNA: TGCGCCAGCAGCTTGCAGGGCCCAGATACGCAGTATTTT; CDR3 protein: CASSLQGPDTQYF
clone size: NA; D gene: NA; J gene: TRBJ1-5; V gene: TRBV4-1; CDR3 DNA: TGCGCCAGCAGCCAGGGGGCGAGTCAGCCCCAGCATTTT; CDR3 protein: CASSQGASQPQHF
clone size: NA; D gene: NA; J gene: TRBJ1-2; V gene: TRBV6-1; CDR3 DNA: TGTGCCAGCAGTGAATCTGGAGACAGGGGCTACACCTTC; CDR3 protein: CASSESGDRGYTF
clone size: NA; D gene: NA; J gene: TRBJ2-2; V gene: TRBV19; CDR3 DNA: TGTGCCAGTAGTACTACGGCAGGGGTCGGCGGGGAGCTGTTTTTT; CDR3 protein: CASSTTAGVGGELFF
clone size: NA; D gene: NA; J gene: TRBJ2-5; V gene: TRBV5-1; CDR3 DNA: TGCGCCAGCAGCTTGGAAAGGGGAAGGCAGTACTTC; CDR3 protein: CASSLERGRQYF
clone size: NA; D gene: TRBD1; J gene: TRBJ2-7; V gene: TRBV11-2; CDR3 DNA: TGTGCCAGCAGCGTCGACAGGGAGAGAAACGAGCAGTACTTC; CDR3 protein: CASSVDRERNEQYF
clone size: NA; D gene: NA; J gene: TRBJ2-7; V gene: TRBV4-2; CDR3 DNA: TGTGCCAGCAGCCGAGGAGGGGCGGACGAGCAGTACTTC; CDR3 protein: CASSRGGADEQYF
clone size: NA; D gene: TRBD1; J gene: TRBJ2-7; V gene: TRBV6-1; CDR3 DNA: TGTGCCAGCAGTGGTTGGACAGGAGCTGACGAGCAGTACTTC; CDR3 protein: CASSGWTGADEQYF
clone size: few; D gene: NA; J gene: TRBJ1-2; V gene: TRBV7-2; CDR3 DNA: TGTGCCAGCAGCTTAATCGGGACACCTTTAAACTATGGCTACACCTTC; CDR3 protein: CASSLIGTPLNYGYTF
clone size: NA; D gene: TRBD2; J gene: TRBJ2-5; V gene: TRBV7-2; CDR3 DNA: TGTGCCAGCAGCGCGCTTGGGCGCGGGGGGATCCAAGAGACCCAGTACTTC; CDR3 protein: CASSALGRGGIQETQYF
clone size: once; D gene: NA; J gene: TRBJ2-1; V gene: TRBV14; CDR3 DNA: TGTGCCAGCAGCCGGAACGGGCAGGGTTATGAGCAGTTCTTC; CDR3 protein: CASSRNGQGYEQFF
clone size: medium-sized; D gene: TRBD1; J gene: TRBJ2-7; V gene: TRBV28; CDR3 DNA: TGTGCCAGCAGGGACCGGGTAAGGACAGGGGTCTTACACTTC; CDR3 protein: CASRDRVRTGVLHF